Sequencing of this T cell receptor beta chain was carried out in a study of T cells after yellow fever vaccination. Study-wide points: A minor fraction of clonotypes spanned both CD4 and CD8 compartments.

The CDR3 has 11 residues. V was trimmed by 9 bases and J by 11 bases, leaving 16 bases between them. CDR1 is MNHEY, CDR2 SVGEGT, per germline. Notes on this clonotype: The target antigen is unknown.

TCRdb redid the calling of the 5' RACE reads with MiXCR, one entry per CDR3 protein. The profile shows some 300,000 distinct CDR3 sequences, approximately 10% of them singletons. Sequencing was performed on CD4+ T cells sorted from PBMCs, taken 5 days after the yellow fever booster vaccination. The chain couples TRBV6-2 or TRBV6-3 to TRBJ1-1; possible D gene TRBD1, 6 bases. This receptor was obtained from a man younger than 35 who received the YFV17D yellow fever vaccine. CDR3 nucleotides: TGTGCCAGAAGCCGCGGACAGAACGCTTTCTTT. Translating gives CARSRGQNAFF.